This TCR beta chain is from a study of cytomegalovirus exposure and HLA in healthy donors. Overall study findings and caveats: The classifier reportedly diagnosed cytomegalovirus status with high specificity and sensitivity.

This CDR3 has 14 amino acids. The V end lost 5 bases, the J end lost 3 bases, and 14 bases lay between the germline ends. Germline values: CDR1 LGHNT, CDR2 FRNRAP. Produced via immunoSEQ multiplex PCR; TCRdb's table is partial and in-frame only. The table lists about 110,000 clones, 86% of them singletons. A word on this clone: Its antigen is currently unknown.

V and J are TRBV12-5 and TRBJ2-7; tentatively, D is TRBD2 (7 bases). The sample comprised PBMCs. This receptor was taken from a woman under 30 in good health and CMV-seropositive. The CDR3 sequence is CASGEGGLRYEQYF. The CDR3, as DNA: TGTGCTAGTGGTGAGGGGGGGCTTCGCTACGAGCAGTACTTC.